These T cell receptor beta chains were read from a single sample in a study of T cells in Graves' hyperthyroidism and ophthalmopathy. TCRdb recomputed calls from the multiplex PCR reads with MiXCR, one row per CDR3 protein. Here the sample spans roughly 720,000 distinct CDR3 sequences, 15% to 20% being singletons. The sample was blood. The origin of the receptors is a man aged 50-59 years with Graves' hyperthyroidism. Each CDR3 is given with its conserved first and last residue. The order of the fields is clone size, CDR3 length, V gene, J gene, D gene, CDR3 DNA, CDR3 protein. The D gene is left open where the match is weak. Only part of the rows carry a size: once, few, many, or a class if the clone is expanded.

NA,16,TRBV15,TRBJ1-4,TRBD1,TGTGCCACCAGCAGATGGACAGGGATCACTAATGAAAAACTGTTTTTT,CATSRWTGITNEKLFF
NA,14,TRBV20-1,TRBJ2-1,TRBD2,TGCAGTGCTAGGCACAGCGGGAGGCTTCATGAGCAGTTCTTC,CSARHSGRLHEQFF
NA,13,TRBV6-1,TRBJ1-1,TRBD1,TGTGCCACCATGACAGGGACGAACACTGAAGCTTTCTTT,CATMTGTNTEAFF
NA,16,TRBV4-3,TRBJ2-1,NA,TGCGCCAGCAGTCAAGATGGGACTTCCCTTGCGAATGAGCAGTTCTTC,CASSQDGTSLANEQFF
many,14,TRBV19,TRBJ1-1,TRBD1,TGTGCCAGTAGAGAGGGACAGCTTAACACTGAAGCTTTCTTT,CASREGQLNTEAFF
many,12,TRBV20-1,TRBJ2-1,TRBD1,TGCAGTGCTAGTAGGGGGCCCAATGAGCAGTTCTTC,CSASRGPNEQFF
many,14,TRBV28,TRBJ2-7,TRBD1,TGTGCCAGCAGCCCTGGGGACAGCACCTACGAGCAGTACTTC,CASSPGDSTYEQYF
many,15,TRBV28,TRBJ1-1,NA,TGTGCCAGCAGTTTATATACGACAGGTCAGATCGAAGCTTTCTTT,CASSLYTTGQIEAFF
NA,14,TRBV19,TRBJ2-5,NA,TGTGCCAGTAGTAGGTCCGGGGGCGGCGAGACCCAGTACTTC,CASSRSGGGETQYF
NA,16,TRBV11-2,TRBJ2-3,NA,TGTGCCAGCAGGCGCAGGACAGGGAGGGGCACAGATACGCAGTATTTT,CASRRRTGRGTDTQYF
many,15,TRBV6-1,TRBJ1-5,TRBD1,TGTGCCAGCATTCACACACAGGGGAGCAATCAGCCCCAGCATTTT,CASIHTQGSNQPQHF